The sequence of this T cell receptor beta chain was determined in a study of T cells in Graves' hyperthyroidism and ophthalmopathy. TCR beta CDR3 region amplification was performed from RNA transcripts. During a first-round RT-PCR of the TCR CDR3, the HTBI primer set was used. TCRdb re-called the multiplex PCR reads through MiXCR, storing one row per CDR3 protein. This table holds hundreds of thousands of distinct CDR3 sequences, 15% to 20% found once. V was clipped by 6 bases and J by 1 base; unmatched bases: 7. CDR1 and CDR2 (germline): SNHLY, FYNNEI. The CDR3 is 15 residues long. A NOSPECS grade of at least 4, a Clinical Activity Score of at least 3 and duration under 3 months were recorded in ophthalmopathy patients. Findings and caveats of the study: Most clonotypes that expanded in the thyroid above 0.001 also showed up in blood. Median prediction lead before ophthalmopathy onset was 6.5 months with the model.

Note on this clonotype: Its antigen remains unknown.

Sequenced sample: blood. The rearrangement uses TRBV2 and TRBJ1-2, with 8 bases lining up with TRBD1. This clonotype was sampled from a woman aged 35 to 49 with Graves' ophthalmopathy. The CDR3 nucleotides read TGTGCCAGCAGATCCGGGACAGGAGTTAACTATGGCTACACCTTC. Protein product: CASRSGTGVNYGYTF.